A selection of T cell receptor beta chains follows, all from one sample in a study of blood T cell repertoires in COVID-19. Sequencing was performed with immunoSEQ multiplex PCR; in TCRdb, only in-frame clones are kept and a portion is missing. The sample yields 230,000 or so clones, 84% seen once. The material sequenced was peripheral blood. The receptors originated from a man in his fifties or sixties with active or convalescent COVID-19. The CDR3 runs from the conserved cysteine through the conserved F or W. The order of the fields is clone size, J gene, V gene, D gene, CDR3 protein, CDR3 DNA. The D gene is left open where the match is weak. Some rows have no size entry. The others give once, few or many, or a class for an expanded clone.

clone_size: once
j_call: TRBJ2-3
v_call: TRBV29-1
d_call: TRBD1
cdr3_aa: CSLSSGQGLTDTQYF
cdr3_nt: TGCAGCCTAAGCTCGGGACAGGGGCTTACAGATACGCAGTATTTT

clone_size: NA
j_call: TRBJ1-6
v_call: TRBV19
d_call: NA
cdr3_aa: CASSIQGYNSPLHF
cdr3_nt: TGTGCCAGTAGTATACAGGGCTATAATTCACCCCTCCACTTT

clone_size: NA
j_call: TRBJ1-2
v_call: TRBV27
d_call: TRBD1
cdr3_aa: CASSTRQGHGYTF
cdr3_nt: TGTGCCAGCAGTACCAGACAGGGGCATGGCTACACCTTC

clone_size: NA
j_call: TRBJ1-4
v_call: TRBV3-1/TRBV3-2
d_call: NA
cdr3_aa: CASSQLMSVGGAEKLFF
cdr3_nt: TGTGCCAGCAGCCAATTGATGTCGGTCGGGGGTGCAGAAAAACTGTTTTTT

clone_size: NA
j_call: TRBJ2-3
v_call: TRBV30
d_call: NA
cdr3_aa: CACSTHGGLTDTQYF
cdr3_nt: TGTGCCTGCTCAACCCACGGGGGACTGACAGATACGCAGTATTTT

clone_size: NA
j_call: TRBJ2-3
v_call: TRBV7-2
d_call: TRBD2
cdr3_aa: CASSSLAGGQYF
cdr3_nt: TGTGCCAGCAGCTCCCTAGCGGGGGGGCAGTATTTT

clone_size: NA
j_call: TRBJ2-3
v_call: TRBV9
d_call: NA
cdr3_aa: CASSPGDTQYF
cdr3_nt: TGTGCCAGCAGCCCGGGGGATACGCAGTATTTT

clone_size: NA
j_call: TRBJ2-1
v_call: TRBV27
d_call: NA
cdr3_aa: CASSLIAGRKNNEQFF
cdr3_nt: TGTGCCAGCAGTTTAATTGCTGGGAGGAAGAACAATGAGCAGTTCTTC

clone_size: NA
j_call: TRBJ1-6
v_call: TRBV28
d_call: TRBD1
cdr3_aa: CASSLRTGFSYNSPLHF
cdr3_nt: TGTGCCAGCAGTTTACGGACAGGGTTCTCCTATAATTCACCCCTCCACTTT

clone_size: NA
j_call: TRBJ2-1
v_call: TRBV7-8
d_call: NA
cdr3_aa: CASSLERLTGNEQFF
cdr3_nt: TGTGCCAGCAGCTTGGAAAGGCTTACGGGGAATGAGCAGTTCTTC

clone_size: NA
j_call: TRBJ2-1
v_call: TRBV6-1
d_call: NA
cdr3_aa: CASSDQGPYNEQFF
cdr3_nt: TGTGCCAGCAGTGATCAGGGTCCCTACAATGAGCAGTTCTTC

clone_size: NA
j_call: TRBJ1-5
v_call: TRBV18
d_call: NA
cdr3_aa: CASSPPGQSHQPQHF
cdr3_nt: TGTGCCAGCTCACCACCTGGACAGAGTCATCAGCCCCAGCATTTT

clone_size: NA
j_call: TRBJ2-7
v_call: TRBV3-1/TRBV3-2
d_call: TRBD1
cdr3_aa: CASSQGTGFSYEQYF
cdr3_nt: TGTGCCAGCAGCCAAGGGACAGGCTTCTCCTACGAGCAGTACTTC

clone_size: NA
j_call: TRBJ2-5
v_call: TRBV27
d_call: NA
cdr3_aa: CASSLGVRETQYF
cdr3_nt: TGTGCCAGCAGTTTGGGTGTCAGGGAGACCCAGTACTTC

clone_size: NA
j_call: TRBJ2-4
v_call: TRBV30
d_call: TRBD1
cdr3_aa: CAWSRGTGGVGNIQYF
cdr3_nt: TGTGCCTGGAGTAGGGGGACAGGGGGCGTCGGAAACATTCAGTACTTC

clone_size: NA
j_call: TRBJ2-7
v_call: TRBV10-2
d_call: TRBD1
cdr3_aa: CASSDILRDRGDEQYF
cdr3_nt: TGCGCCAGCAGTGACATCCTACGGGACAGGGGGGACGAGCAGTACTTC

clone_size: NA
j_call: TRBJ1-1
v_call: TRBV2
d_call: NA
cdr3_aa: CASSAQGNMNTEAFF
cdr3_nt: TGTGCCAGCAGTGCACAGGGAAATATGAACACTGAAGCTTTCTTT

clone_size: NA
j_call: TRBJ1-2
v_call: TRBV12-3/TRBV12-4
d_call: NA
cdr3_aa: CASSFAVSGYTF
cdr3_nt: TGTGCCAGCAGTTTCGCGGTTTCTGGCTACACCTTC

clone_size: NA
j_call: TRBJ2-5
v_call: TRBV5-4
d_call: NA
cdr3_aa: CASSPLRGRRLEETQYF
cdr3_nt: TGTGCCAGCAGCCCCCTTCGAGGGCGCCGGTTAGAAGAGACCCAGTACTTC

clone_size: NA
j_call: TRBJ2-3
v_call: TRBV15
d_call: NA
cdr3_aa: CATSRDVITDTQYF
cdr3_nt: TGTGCCACCAGCAGAGATGTAATTACAGATACGCAGTATTTT

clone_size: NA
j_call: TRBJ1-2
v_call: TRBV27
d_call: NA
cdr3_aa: CASSPFNYGYTF
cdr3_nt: TGTGCCAGCAGCCCCTTTAACTATGGCTACACCTTC

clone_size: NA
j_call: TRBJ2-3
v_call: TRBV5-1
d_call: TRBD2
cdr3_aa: CASSLVTSGGPKRYTQYF
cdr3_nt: TGCGCCAGCAGCTTGGTTACTAGCGGGGGCCCGAAGAGATATACGCAGTATTTT

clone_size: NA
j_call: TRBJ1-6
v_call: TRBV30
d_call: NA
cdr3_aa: CAWNEGDSPLHF
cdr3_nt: TGTGCCTGGAACGAAGGGGATTCACCCCTCCACTTT

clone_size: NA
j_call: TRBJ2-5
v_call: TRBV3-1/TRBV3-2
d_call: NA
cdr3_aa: CASSQDYPTGQETQYF
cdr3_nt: TGTGCCAGCAGCCAAGATTACCCGACAGGACAAGAGACCCAGTACTTC

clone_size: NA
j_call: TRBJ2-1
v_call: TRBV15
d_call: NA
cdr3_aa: CATSTVLRGAGSYNEQFF
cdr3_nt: TGTGCCACCAGCACCGTGCTTCGGGGGGCAGGCTCCTACAATGAGCAGTTCTTC